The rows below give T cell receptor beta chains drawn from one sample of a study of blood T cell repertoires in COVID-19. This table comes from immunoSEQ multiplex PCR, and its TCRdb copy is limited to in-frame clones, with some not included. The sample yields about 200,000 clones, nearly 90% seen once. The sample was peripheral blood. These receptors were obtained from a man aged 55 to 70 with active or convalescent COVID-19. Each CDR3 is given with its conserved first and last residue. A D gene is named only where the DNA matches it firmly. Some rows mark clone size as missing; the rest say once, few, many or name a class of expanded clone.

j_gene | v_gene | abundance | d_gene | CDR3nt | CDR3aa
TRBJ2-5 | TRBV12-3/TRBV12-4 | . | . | TGTGCCAGCAGTTTCTCAGGGGTAGAGACCCAGTACTTC | CASSFSGVETQYF
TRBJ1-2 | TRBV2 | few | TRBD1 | TGTGCCAGCAGTGAAGTCCAGGGGGAAAGGGGTGGCTACACCTTC | CASSEVQGERGGYTF
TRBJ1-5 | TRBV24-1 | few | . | TGTGCCACCCCGGACAGTTCTCCCAATCAGCCCCAGCATTTT | CATPDSSPNQPQHF
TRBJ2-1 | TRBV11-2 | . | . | TGTGCCAGCAGTTACCGGGACAATGAGCAGTTCTTC | CASSYRDNEQFF
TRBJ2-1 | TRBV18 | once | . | TGTGCCAGCTCCCAATCAGGGTATGTTAACAATGAGCAGTTCTTC | CASSQSGYVNNEQFF
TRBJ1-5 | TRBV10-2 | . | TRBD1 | TGCGCCAGCGCTAGGGGACAGGGCCCTCAGCCCCAGCATTTT | CASARGQGPQPQHF
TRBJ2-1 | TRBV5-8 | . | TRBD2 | TGTGCCAGCAGCTCCAGACTAGCGGGGCCAGACAATGAGCAGTTCTTC | CASSSRLAGPDNEQFF
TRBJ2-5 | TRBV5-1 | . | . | TGCGCCAGCAGCGGGATTAGGGGGTCTGGGGAGACCCAGTACTTC | CASSGIRGSGETQYF
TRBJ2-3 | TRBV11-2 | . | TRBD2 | TGTGCCAGCAGCGTACCGGGACTAGCGGGGGGGGTCCGCACGTATTTT | CASSVPGLAGGVRTYF
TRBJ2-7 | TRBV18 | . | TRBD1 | TGTGCCAGCTCACCACCGGGGACAGGGGGCCCCTACGAGCAGTACTTC | CASSPPGTGGPYEQYF
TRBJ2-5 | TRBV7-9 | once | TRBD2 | TGTGCCAGCAGCTTAGCCAGCGGGGGAATCGAGACCCAGTACTTC | CASSLASGGIETQYF
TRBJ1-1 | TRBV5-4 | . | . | TGTGCCAGCATCCCCACAGGGAGTTCCGACACTGAAGCTTTCTTT | CASIPTGSSDTEAFF
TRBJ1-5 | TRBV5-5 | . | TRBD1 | TGTGCCAGCAGAAGAGATCCCAGGGGGAATCAGCCCCAGCATTTT | CASRRDPRGNQPQHF
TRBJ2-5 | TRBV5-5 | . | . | TGTGCCAGCAGCTTGGGGGCACTGGGGACCCAGTACTTC | CASSLGALGTQYF
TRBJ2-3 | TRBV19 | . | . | TGTGCCAGTAGTATAGCTTCTAGTAGTGGCACAGATACGCAGTATTTT | CASSIASSSGTDTQYF
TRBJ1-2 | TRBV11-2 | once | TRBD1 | TGTGCCAGCAGCGTGACAGGGGACTATGGCTACACCTTC | CASSVTGDYGYTF
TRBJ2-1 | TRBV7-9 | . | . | TGTGCCAGCACCATCGATTGGCAGTCCAGCTACAATGAGCAGTTCTTC | CASTIDWQSSYNEQFF
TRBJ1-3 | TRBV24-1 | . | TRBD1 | TGTGCCACCAGTGAACCGACAGGGACAGGAAACACCACATATTTT | CATSEPTGTGNTTYF
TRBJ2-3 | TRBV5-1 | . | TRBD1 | TGCGCCAGCAGCTCGACAGGGGCTTCTAGCACAGATACGCAGTATTTT | CASSSTGASSTDTQYF
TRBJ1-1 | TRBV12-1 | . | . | TGTGCCAGCAGCTTTGGCTTGACTAGTGAAGCTTTCTTT | CASSFGLTSEAFF
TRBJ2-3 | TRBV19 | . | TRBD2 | TGTGCCAGTAGCCTCCGGGGGGTTAGCACAGATACGCAGTATTTT | CASSLRGVSTDTQYF
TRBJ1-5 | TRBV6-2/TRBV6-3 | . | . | TGTGCCAGCAGTTACTCGAGGTCCAGAGGGCCCCAGCATTTT | CASSYSRSRGPQHF
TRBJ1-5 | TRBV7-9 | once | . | TGTGCCAGCAGCACCCAGGGAAATGTTCAGCCCCAGCATTTT | CASSTQGNVQPQHF
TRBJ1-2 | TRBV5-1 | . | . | TGCGCCAGCAGCTTGGTACAGGGTGGCAACTATGGCTACACCTTC | CASSLVQGGNYGYTF
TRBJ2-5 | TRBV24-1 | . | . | TGTGCCACCAGTGATTTACAGTCGCAAGAGACCCAGTACTTC | CATSDLQSQETQYF
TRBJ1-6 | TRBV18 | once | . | TGTGCCAGCTCACCACCTTCAGGGCTAGGTAATTCACCCCTCCACTTT | CASSPPSGLGNSPLHF
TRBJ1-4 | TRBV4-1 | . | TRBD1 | TGCGCCAGCAGCCAAGGGAGGACAGGCTTCGGGGAAAAACTGTTTTTT | CASSQGRTGFGEKLFF
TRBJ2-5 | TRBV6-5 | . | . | TGTGCCAGCAGTTACTCATCCCTACCGGGGGTGGAGACCCAGTACTTC | CASSYSSLPGVETQYF
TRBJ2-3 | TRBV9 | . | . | TGTGCCAGCAGCGTAGTTAGCAGTTCCGATACGCAGTATTTT | CASSVVSSSDTQYF
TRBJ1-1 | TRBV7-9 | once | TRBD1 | TGTGCCAGCAGTTTCACCCGGGACAGGGGCACTGAAGCTTTCTTT | CASSFTRDRGTEAFF
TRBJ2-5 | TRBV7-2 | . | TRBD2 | TGTGCCAGCAGCCTAGCAGCGGGGGGGGAGACCCAGTACTTC | CASSLAAGGETQYF
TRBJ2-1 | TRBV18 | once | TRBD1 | TGTGCCAGCTTACAGGGGCCAGGGGACAATGAGCAGTTCTTC | CASLQGPGDNEQFF
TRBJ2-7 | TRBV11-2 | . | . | TGTGCCAGCAGCTTAGCTCACGAGCAGTACTTC | CASSLAHEQYF
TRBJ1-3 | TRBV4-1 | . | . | TGCGCCAGCAGCCCTTGGGGAGCTGGAAACACCATATATTTT | CASSPWGAGNTIYF
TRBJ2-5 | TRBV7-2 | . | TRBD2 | TGTGCCAGCAGCCTAGCGGGGGGGGAGACCCAGTACTTC | CASSLAGGETQYF
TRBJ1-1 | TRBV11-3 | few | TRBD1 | TGTGCCAGCAGCCGGACAGGGAACACTGAAGCTTTCTTT | CASSRTGNTEAFF
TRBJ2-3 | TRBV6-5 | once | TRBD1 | TGTGCCAGCAGTAGGGACAGCCTCACAGATACGCAGTATTTT | CASSRDSLTDTQYF
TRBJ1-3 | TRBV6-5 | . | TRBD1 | TGTGCCAGCAGTTATGAGGGGGCGCGAGGAAACACCATATATTTT | CASSYEGARGNTIYF
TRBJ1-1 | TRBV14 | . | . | TGTGCCAGCAGCCACAATCTCCAGGGTTCTGAAGCTTTCTTT | CASSHNLQGSEAFF
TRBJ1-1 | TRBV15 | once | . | TGTGCCACCAGCAGTCCGAACAGGGCGGGCACTGAAGCTTTCTTT | CATSSPNRAGTEAFF
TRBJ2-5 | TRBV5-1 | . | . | TGCGCCAGCAGCTTCATGGGGCCCCAAGAGACCCAGTACTTC | CASSFMGPQETQYF
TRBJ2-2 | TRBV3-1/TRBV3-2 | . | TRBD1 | TGTGCCAGCAGCCTGGGACAGGGGGGAGTCGGGGAGCTGTTTTTT | CASSLGQGGVGELFF
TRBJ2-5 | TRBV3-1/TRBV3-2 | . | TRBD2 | TGTGCCAGCAGCCTTAGCGGGGCGGAAGAGACCCAGTACTTC | CASSLSGAEETQYF
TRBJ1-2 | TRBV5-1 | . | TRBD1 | TGCGCCAGCAGCTTGCCCCGGGACAGGGAAGAGGGGGGACATACTAACTATGGCTACACCTTC | CASSLPRDREEGGHTNYGYTF
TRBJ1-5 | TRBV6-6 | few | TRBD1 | TGTGCCAGCAGTTACTTGGCGGGACAGGGTCGCCAGCCCCAGCATTTT | CASSYLAGQGRQPQHF
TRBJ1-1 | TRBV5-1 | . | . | TGCGCCAGCAGCTCCGTGGGGGCCACTGAAGCTTTCTTT | CASSSVGATEAFF